The rows below give T cell receptor beta chains drawn from one sample of a study of control samples from healthy donors and cancer patients. Assay used: immunoSEQ multiplex PCR; TCRdb lists only in-frame clones, some missing. Of approximately 90,000 clones listed, 85% to 95% are singletons. Sequenced material: blood. The receptor set was obtained from a young woman in good health. The conserved cysteine and the conserved F or W are not part of the CDR3 here. A D gene is named only where the DNA matches it firmly.

CDR3aa: ASSSRTEAF; len: 9; d_gene: NA; j_gene: TRBJ1-1; v_gene: TRBV7-9
CDR3aa: ASSQFKAGELF; len: 11; d_gene: NA; j_gene: TRBJ2-2; v_gene: TRBV14
CDR3aa: ASSSIQPYRDRGLSEQY; len: 17; d_gene: TRBD1; j_gene: TRBJ2-7; v_gene: TRBV7-9
CDR3aa: AITQALDPNNEQF; len: 13; d_gene: NA; j_gene: TRBJ2-1; v_gene: TRBV10-3
CDR3aa: AISGREADTQY; len: 11; d_gene: NA; j_gene: TRBJ2-3; v_gene: TRBV10-3
CDR3aa: ASSLTGQGDQPQH; len: 13; d_gene: TRBD1; j_gene: TRBJ1-5; v_gene: TRBV5-1
CDR3aa: ASSSRGLAGANEQF; len: 14; d_gene: TRBD2; j_gene: TRBJ2-1; v_gene: TRBV6-2/TRBV6-3
CDR3aa: ASSVEDGSELF; len: 11; d_gene: NA; j_gene: TRBJ1-4; v_gene: TRBV9
CDR3aa: ASSLGPGGEGLAF; len: 13; d_gene: TRBD1; j_gene: TRBJ1-1; v_gene: TRBV5-1
CDR3aa: ASSLVPGGPQETQY; len: 14; d_gene: NA; j_gene: TRBJ2-5; v_gene: TRBV5-1